A single sample gave rise to the 3 T cell receptor beta chains below, sequenced in a study of cytomegalovirus exposure and HLA in healthy donors. PCR employed 60 Vbeta and 13 Jbeta primers. Assay used: immunoSEQ multiplex PCR; TCRdb lists only in-frame clones, some missing. The sample holds some 91,000 clones, 55% to 65% seen once. The sequenced sample consisted of PBMCs. The receptors stem from a human donor in good health.

With respect to this clone: This sample includes further DNA sequences coding for the same CDR3. The chain combines TRBV7-2 with TRBJ1-2, with D perhaps matching TRBD1 (5 bases). The CDR3 consists of 17 residues. Trimming removed 4 bases from V and 0 bases from J, with 18 bases in between. The germline V gene encodes CDR1 SGHTA and CDR2 FQGNSA. The CDR3 DNA sequence: TGTGCCAGCAGCTACCCGGGACTAAGTGAAGCTAACTATGGCTACACCTTC. It translates to CASSYPGLSEANYGYTF.

The chain joins TRBV7-2 to TRBJ1-3; D gene ambiguous. CDR3 length: 14 amino acids. Germline V gene data show CDR1 as SGHTA and CDR2 as FQGNSA. V was clipped by 5 bases and J by 7 bases, with 15 bases between them. The CDR3 region is CASSPTRTGNTIYF. In DNA, the CDR3 is TGTGCCAGCAGCCCAACTCGGACGGGGAACACCATATATTTT.

The chain has TRBV7-9 and TRBJ2-7; D is possibly TRBD2 (6 bases). The germline gives CDR1 SEHNR, CDR2 FQNEAQ (reference sequence). CDR3 length equals 14 residues. Trimming shortened V by 5 bases and J by 2 bases, and 13 bases separated the two germline ends. CDR3 sequence reads: CASSPGAVTYEQYF. CDR3 nucleotides: TGTGCCAGCAGCCCGGGAGCAGTCACCTACGAGCAGTACTTC.